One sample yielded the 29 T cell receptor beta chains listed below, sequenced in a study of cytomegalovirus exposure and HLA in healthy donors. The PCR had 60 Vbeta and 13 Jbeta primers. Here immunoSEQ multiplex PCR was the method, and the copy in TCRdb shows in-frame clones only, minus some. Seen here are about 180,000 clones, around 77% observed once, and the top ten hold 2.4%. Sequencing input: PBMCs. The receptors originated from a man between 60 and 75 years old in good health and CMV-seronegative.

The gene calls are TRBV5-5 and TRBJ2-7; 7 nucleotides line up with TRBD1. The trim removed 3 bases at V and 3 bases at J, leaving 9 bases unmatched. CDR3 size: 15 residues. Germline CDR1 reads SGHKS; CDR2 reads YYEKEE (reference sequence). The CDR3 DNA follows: TGTGCCAGCAGCTCGCCACAGGGGATAGACTACGAGCAGTACTTC. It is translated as CASSSPQGIDYEQYF.

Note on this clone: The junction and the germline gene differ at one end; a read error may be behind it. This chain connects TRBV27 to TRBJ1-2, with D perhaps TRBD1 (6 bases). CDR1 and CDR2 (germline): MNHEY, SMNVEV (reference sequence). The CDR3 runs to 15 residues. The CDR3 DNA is TGTGCCAGCAGCCTAGCATTTCGGACAGCCTATGGCTACCCCTTC. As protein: CASSLAFRTAYGYPF.

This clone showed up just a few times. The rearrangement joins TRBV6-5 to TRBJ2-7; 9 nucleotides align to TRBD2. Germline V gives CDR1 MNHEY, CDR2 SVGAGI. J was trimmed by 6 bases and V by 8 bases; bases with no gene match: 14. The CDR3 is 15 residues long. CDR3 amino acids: CASVKGSREGSEQYF. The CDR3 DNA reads TGTGCCAGCGTAAAAGGTTCGCGGGAGGGTTCCGAGCAGTACTTC.

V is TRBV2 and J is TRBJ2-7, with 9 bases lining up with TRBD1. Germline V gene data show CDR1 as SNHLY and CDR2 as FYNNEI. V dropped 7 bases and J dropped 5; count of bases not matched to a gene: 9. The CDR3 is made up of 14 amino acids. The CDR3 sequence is CASTLGQGGDEQYF. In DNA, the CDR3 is TGTGCCAGCACATTGGGACAGGGCGGCGACGAGCAGTACTTC.

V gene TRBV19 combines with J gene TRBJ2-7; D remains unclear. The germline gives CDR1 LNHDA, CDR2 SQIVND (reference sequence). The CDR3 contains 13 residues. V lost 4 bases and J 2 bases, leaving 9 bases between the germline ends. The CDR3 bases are TGTGCCAGTAGTAAGACACATACCTACGAGCAGTACTTC. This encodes CASSKTHTYEQYF.

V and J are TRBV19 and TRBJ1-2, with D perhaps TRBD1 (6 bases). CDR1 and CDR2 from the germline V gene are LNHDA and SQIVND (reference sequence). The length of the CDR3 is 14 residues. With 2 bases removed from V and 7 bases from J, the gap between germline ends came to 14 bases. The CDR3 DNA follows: TGTGCCAGTAGTATATCGCGGGGGCACAGTGGCTACACCTTC. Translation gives CASSISRGHSGYTF. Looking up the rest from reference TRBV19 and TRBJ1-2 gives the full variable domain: DGGITQSPKYLFRKEGQNVTLSCEQNLNHDAMYWYRQDPGQGLRLIYYSQIVNDFQKGDIAEGYSVSREKKESFPLTVTSAQKNPTAFYLCASSISRGHSGYTFGSGTRLTVV.

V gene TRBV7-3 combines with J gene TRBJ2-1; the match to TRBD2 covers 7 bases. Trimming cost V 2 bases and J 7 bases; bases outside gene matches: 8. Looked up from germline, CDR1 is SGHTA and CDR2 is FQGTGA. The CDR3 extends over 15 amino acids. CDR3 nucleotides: TGTGCCAGCAGCTTAGTTCCGAGGGAGGGGAATGAGCAGTTCTTC. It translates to CASSLVPREGNEQFF. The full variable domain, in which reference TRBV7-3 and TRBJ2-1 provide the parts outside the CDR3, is GAGVSQTPSNKVTEKGKYVELRCDPISGHTALYWYRQSLGQGPEFLIYFQGTGAADDSGLPNDRFFAVRPEGSVSTLKIQRTERGDSAVYLCASSLVPREGNEQFFGPGTRLTVL.

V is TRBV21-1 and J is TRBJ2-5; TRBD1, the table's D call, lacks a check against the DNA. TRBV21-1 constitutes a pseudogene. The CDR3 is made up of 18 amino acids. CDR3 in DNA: TGTGCCAGCAGCAAAGAGGAGGCCCGGGACAGGGGGCCAAAGACCCAGTACTTC. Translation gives CASSKEEARDRGPKTQYF.

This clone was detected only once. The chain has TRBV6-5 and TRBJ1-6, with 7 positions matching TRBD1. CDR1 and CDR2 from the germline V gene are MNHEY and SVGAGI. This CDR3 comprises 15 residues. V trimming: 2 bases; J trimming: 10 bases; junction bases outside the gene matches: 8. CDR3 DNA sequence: TGTGCCAGCAGTTACGACGTGACAGGGTCCTCACCCCTCCACTTT. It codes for CASSYDVTGSSPLHF.

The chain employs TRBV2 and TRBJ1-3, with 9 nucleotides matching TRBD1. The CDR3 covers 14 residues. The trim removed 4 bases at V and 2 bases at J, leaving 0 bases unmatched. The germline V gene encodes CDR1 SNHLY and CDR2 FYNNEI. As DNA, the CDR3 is TGTGCCAGCAGTGGGACAGGGGCTGGAAACACCATATATTTT. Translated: CASSGTGAGNTIYF.

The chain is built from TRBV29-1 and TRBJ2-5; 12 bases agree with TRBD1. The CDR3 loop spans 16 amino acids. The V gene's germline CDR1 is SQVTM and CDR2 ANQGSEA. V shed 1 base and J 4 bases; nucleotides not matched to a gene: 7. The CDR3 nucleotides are TGCAGCGTTGAAGGTGGGACAGGGGGCTACCGAGAGACCCAGTACTTC. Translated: CSVEGGTGGYRETQYF. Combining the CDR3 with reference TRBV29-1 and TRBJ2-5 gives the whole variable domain SAVISQKPSRDICQRGTSLTIQCQVDSQVTMMFWYRQQPGQSLTLIATANQGSEATYESGFVIDKFPISRPNLTFSTLTVSNMSPEDSSIYLCSVEGGTGGYRETQYFGPGTRLLVL.

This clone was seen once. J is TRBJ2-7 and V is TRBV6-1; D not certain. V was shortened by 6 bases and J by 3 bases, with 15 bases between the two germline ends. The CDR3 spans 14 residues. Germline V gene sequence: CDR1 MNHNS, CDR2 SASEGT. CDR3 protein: CASREFRLSYEQYF. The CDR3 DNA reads TGTGCCAGCAGGGAGTTCCGACTGAGCTACGAGCAGTACTTC.

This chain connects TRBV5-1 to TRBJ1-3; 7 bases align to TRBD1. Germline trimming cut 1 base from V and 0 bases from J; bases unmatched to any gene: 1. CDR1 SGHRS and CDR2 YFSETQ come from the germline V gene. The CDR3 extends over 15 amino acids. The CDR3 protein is CASSLNRGSGNTIYF. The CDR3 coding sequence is TGCGCCAGCAGCTTGAACAGGGGCTCTGGAAACACCATATATTTT.

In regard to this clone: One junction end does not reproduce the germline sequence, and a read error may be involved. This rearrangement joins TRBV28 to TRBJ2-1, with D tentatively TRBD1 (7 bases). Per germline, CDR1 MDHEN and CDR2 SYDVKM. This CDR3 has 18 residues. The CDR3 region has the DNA TGTGCCAGCAGTTTAAGGGGGCGGGGAAGGGGGCTCTACAATAAGCAGTTCTTC. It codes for CASSLRGRGRGLYNKQFF.

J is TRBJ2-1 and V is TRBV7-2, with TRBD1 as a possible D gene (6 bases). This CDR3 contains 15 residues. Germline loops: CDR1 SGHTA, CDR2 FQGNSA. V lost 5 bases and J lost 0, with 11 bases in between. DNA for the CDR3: TGTGCCAGCAGCCTCCAGGGGAGCTCCTACAATGAGCAGTTCTTC. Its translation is CASSLQGSSYNEQFF.

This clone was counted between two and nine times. CDR3 in amino acids: CASSRLDRVDQPQHF. The CDR3 DNA reads as TGTGCCAGCAGCCGACTTGACAGGGTGGACCAGCCCCAGCATTTT. The chain combines TRBV7-8 with TRBJ1-5, with TRBD1 matching over 7 bases. Germline V gene data show CDR1 as SGHVS and CDR2 as FQNEAQ. This CDR3 contains 15 residues. V dropped 5 bases and J dropped 7; count of bases not matched to a gene: 11. Based on the CDR3 plus reference TRBV7-8 and TRBJ1-5, the full variable domain is GAGVSQSPRYKVAKRGQDVALRCDPISGHVSLFWYQQALGQGPEFLTYFQNEAQLDKSGLPSDRFFAERPEGSVSTLKIQRTQQEDSAVYLCASSRLDRVDQPQHFGDGTRLSIL.

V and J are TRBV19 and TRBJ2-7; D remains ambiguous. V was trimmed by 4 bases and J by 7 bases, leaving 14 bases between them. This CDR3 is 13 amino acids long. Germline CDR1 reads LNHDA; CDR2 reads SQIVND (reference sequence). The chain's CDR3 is CASSTPFAREQYF. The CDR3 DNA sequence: TGTGCCAGTAGTACACCTTTCGCTAGGGAGCAGTACTTC.

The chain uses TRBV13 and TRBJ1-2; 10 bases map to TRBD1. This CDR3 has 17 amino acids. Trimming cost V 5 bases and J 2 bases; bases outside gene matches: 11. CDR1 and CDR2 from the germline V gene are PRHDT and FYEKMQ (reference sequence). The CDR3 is CASSPRGDRGWNYGYTF. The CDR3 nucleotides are TGTGCCAGCAGCCCTAGAGGGGACAGGGGATGGAACTATGGCTACACCTTC. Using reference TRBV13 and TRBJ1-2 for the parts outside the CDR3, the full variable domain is AAGVIQSPRHLIKEKRETATLKCYPIPRHDTVYWYQQGPGQDPQFLISFYEKMQSDKGSIPDRFSAQQFSDYHSELNMSSLELGDSALYFCASSPRGDRGWNYGYTFGSGTRLTVV.

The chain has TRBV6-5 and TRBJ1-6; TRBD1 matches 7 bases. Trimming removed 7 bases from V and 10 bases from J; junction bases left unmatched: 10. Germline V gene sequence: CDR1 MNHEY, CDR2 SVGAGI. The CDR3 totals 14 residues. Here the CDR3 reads CASTDRVGRSPLHF. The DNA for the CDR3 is TGTGCCAGCACTGACAGGGTGGGTAGGTCACCCCTCCACTTT.

For the CDR3, the DNA is TGTGCCAGCAGACCGCTAGCCTCAGGGGTCTCCTCCTACGAGCAGTACTTC. Translation gives CASRPLASGVSSYEQYF. This chain uses TRBV27 with TRBJ2-7, with D perhaps matching TRBD1 (6 bases). Trimming removed 6 bases from V and 0 bases from J, with 21 bases in between. Germline V gene lookup returns CDR1 MNHEY and CDR2 SMNVEV (reference sequence). The CDR3 contains 17 residues.

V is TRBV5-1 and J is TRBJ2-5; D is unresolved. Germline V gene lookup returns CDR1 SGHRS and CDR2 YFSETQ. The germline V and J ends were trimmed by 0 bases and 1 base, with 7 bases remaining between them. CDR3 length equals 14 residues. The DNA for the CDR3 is TGCGCCAGCAGCTTGGACAGTCTCCAAGAGACCCAGTACTTC. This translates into CASSLDSLQETQYF.

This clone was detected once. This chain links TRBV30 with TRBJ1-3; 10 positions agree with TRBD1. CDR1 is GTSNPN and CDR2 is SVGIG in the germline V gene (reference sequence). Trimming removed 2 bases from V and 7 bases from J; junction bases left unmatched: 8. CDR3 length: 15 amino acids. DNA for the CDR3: TGTGCCTGGAGTCGTAAGGGGGACAGGGGCAACACCATATATTTT. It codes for CAWSRKGDRGNTIYF.

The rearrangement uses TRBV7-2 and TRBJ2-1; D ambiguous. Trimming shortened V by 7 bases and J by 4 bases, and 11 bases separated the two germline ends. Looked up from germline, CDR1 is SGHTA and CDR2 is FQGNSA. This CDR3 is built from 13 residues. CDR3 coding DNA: TGTGCCAGCACCCTAGGTCCTTACAATGAGCAGTTCTTC. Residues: CASTLGPYNEQFF.

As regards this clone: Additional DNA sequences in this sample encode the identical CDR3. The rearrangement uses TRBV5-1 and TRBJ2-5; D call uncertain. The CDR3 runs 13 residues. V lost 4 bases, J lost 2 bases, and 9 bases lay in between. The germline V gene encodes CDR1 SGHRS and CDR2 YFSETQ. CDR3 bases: TGCGCCAGCAGCCCAGGCTCTCAAGAGACCCAGTACTTC. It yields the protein CASSPGSQETQYF.

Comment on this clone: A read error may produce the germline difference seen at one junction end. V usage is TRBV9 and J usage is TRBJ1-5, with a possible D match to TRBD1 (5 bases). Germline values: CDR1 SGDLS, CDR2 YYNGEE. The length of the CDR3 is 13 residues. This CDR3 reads CASGGGKGQPQNF. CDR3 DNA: TGTGCCAGCGGGGGGGGGAAAGGTCAGCCCCAGAATTTT.

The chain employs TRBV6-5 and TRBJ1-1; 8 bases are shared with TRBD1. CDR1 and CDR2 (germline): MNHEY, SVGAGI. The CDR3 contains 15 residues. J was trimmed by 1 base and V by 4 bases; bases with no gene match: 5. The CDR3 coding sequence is TGTGCCAGCAGTTCCACAGGGGGACCGAACACTGAAGCTTTCTTT. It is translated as CASSSTGGPNTEAFF.

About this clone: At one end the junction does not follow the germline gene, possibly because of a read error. CDR3 DNA: TGCGCCAGCAGCTTGGTGCAGGAAAACTCCTATAATTCACCCCTCAACTTT. It yields the protein CASSLVQENSYNSPLNF. This chain connects TRBV5-1 to TRBJ1-6, with D uncertain. Germline CDR1 is SGHRS and CDR2 is YFSETQ. This CDR3 is 17 amino acids long.

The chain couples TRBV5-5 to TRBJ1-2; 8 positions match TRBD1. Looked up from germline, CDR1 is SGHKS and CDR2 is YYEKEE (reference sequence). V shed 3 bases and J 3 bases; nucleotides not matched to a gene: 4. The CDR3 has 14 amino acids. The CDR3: CASSSTGVYYGYTF. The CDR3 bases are TGTGCCAGCAGCTCGACAGGGGTCTACTATGGCTACACCTTC.

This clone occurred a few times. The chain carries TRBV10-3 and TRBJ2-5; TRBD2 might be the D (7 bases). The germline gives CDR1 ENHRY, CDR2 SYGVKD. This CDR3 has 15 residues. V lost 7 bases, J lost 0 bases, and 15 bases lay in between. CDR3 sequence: CAINQQGGDQETQYF. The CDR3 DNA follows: TGTGCCATCAATCAACAGGGAGGGGACCAAGAGACCCAGTACTTC.